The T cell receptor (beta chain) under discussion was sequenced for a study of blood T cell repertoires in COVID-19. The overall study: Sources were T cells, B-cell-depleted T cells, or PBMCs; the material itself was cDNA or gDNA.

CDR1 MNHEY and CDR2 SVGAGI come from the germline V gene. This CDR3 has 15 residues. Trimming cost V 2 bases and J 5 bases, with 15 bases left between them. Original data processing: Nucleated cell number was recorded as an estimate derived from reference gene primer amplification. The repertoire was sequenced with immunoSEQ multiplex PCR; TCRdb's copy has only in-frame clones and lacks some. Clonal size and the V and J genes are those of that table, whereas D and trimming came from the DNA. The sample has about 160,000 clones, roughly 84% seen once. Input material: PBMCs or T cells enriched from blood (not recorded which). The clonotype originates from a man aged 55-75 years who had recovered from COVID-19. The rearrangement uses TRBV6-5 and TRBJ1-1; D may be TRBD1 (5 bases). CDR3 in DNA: TGTGCCAGCAGTTACGCCACATCAGGGCAGACTGAAGCTTTCTTT. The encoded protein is CASSYATSGQTEAFF.